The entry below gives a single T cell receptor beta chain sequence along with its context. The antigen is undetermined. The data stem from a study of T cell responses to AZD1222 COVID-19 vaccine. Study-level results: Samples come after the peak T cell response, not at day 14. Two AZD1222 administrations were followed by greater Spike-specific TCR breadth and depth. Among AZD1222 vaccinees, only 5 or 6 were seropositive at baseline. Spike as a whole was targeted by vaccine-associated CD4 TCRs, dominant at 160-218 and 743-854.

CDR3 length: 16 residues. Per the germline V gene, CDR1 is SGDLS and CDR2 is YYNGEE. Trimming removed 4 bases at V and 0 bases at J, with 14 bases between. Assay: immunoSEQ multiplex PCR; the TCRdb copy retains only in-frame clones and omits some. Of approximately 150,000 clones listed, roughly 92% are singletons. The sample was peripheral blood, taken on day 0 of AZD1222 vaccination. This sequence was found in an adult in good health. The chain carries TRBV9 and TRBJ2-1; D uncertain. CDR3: CASSPLGPSSYNEQFF. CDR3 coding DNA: TGTGCCAGCAGCCCATTAGGACCGAGCTCCTACAATGAGCAGTTCTTC.